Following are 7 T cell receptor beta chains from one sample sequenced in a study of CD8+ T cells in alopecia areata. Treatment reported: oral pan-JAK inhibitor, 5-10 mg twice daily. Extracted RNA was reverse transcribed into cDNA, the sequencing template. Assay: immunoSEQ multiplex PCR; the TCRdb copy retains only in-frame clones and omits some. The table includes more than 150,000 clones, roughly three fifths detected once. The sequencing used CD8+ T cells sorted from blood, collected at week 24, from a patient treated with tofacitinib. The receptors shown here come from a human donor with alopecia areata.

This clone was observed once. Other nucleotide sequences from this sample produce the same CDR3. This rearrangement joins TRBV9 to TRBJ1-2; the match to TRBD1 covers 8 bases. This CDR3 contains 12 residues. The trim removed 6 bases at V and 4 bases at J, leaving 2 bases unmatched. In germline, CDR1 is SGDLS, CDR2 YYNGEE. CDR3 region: CASTDRVYGYTF. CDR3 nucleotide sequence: TGTGCCAGCACGGACAGGGTCTATGGCTACACCTTC.

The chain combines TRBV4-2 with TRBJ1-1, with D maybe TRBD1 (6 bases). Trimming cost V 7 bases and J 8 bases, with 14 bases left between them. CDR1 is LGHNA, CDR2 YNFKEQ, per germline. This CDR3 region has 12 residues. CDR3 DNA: TGTGCCAGCAACACGGGGGGCCGCGAAGCTTTCTTT. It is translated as CASNTGGREAFF.

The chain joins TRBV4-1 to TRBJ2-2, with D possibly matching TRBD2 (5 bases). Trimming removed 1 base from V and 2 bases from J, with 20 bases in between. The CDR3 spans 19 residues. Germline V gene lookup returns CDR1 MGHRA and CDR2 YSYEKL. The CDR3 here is CASSQVPTGLWGNTGELFF. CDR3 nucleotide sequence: TGCGCCAGCAGCCAAGTTCCTACGGGGTTGTGGGGTAACACCGGGGAGCTGTTTTTT.

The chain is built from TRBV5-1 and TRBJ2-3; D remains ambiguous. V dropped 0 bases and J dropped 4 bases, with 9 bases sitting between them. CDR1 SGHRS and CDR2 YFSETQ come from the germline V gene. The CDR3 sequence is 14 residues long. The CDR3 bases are TGCGCCAGCAGCTTGGTAGGGCAACCAGATACGCAGTATTTT. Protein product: CASSLVGQPDTQYF.

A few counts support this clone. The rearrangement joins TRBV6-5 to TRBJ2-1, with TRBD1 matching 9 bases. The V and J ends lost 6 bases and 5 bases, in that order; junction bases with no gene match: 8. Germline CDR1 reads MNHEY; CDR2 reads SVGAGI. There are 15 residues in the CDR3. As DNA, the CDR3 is TGTGCCAGCAGGCACGGACAGGGGCCGAACAATGAGCAGTTCTTC. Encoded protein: CASRHGQGPNNEQFF.

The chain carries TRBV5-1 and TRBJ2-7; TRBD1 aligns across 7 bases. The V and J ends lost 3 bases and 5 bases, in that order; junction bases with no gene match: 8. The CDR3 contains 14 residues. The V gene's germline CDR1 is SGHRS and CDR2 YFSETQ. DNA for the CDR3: TGCGCCAGCAGCTACACAGGGGCGGTCAACGAGCAGTACTTC. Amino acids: CASSYTGAVNEQYF.

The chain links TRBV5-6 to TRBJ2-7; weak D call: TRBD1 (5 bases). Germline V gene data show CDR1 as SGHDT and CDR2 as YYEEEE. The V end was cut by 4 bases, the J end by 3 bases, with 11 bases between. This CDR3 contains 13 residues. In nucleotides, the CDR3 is TGTGCCAGCAGCGTTGGGGCATACTACGAGCAGTACTTC. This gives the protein CASSVGAYYEQYF.